Listed here are 5 T cell receptor beta chains from one sample, sequenced in a study of T cell responses to AZD1222 COVID-19 vaccine. Here immunoSEQ multiplex PCR was the method, and the copy in TCRdb shows in-frame clones only, minus some. The repertoire has approximately 260,000 clones, 93% of them found once; the top ten carry 0.55%. The sequences come from peripheral blood, collected on day 0 of AZD1222 vaccination. The receptors shown here come from an adult in good health.

V gene TRBV14 combines with J gene TRBJ2-7, with TRBD2 matching over 13 bases. Trimming took 6 bases from V and 2 from J; bases not matched to a gene: 16. The V gene's germline CDR1 is SGHDN and CDR2 FVKESK. This CDR3 is 19 amino acids long. The CDR3 is CASRYRTSGSRPSTYEQYF. The CDR3 region has the DNA TGTGCCAGCAGATACAGGACTAGCGGGAGCCGGCCGTCAACCTACGAGCAGTACTTC.

This chain connects TRBV5-1 to TRBJ2-7; D may be TRBD1 (6 bases). The CDR3 consists of 14 residues. The germline V gene encodes CDR1 SGHRS and CDR2 YFSETQ. The ends were cut back, 4 bases at V and 3 bases at J, with 14 bases in the middle. CDR3 DNA sequence: TGCGCCAGCAGCACTGCAGGGGACGACTACGAGCAGTACTTC. This codes for CASSTAGDDYEQYF.

The chain combines TRBV3-1 (or the pseudogene TRBV3-2) with TRBJ1-2; 8 nucleotides align to TRBD1. The germline V gene encodes CDR1 LGHDT and CDR2 YNNKEL (reference sequence). There are 16 residues in the CDR3. With 4 bases clipped from V and 5 bases from J, the junction kept 12 bases outside the gene matches. CDR3 bases: TGTGCCAGCAGCCCGGGACAGGAGAGGCCTTGGTATGGCTACACCTTC. Translation: CASSPGQERPWYGYTF.

The V gene is TRBV25-1, the J gene TRBJ2-7; maybe TRBD1 (6 bases). CDR1 and CDR2 from the germline V gene are MGHDK and SYGVNS. There are 14 residues in the CDR3. V lost 1 base, J lost 5 bases, and 12 bases lay in between. CDR3 nucleotides: TGTGCCAGCAGTGAATCTGGCAGGGGCCACGAGCAGTACTTC. This translates into CASSESGRGHEQYF.

This clone came up once. The chain joins TRBV3-1 (or the pseudogene TRBV3-2) to TRBJ2-3, with D unresolved. This CDR3 is 16 amino acids long. Germline CDR1 LGHDT, CDR2 YNNKEL (reference sequence). Trimming stripped 0 bases from V and 6 bases from J, with 16 bases between. CDR3 nucleotide sequence: TGTGCCAGCAGCCAAGAGGTGTCACTGGTACTGGATACGCAGTATTTT. Translated, it gives CASSQEVSLVLDTQYF.